This T cell receptor (beta chain) was captured in a study of molecular identifiers for immune sequencing clone quantification. General study findings and limits: Over 99% of CMV-specific effector molecules, but under 1% of naive ones, were in clones above 20 copies.

Bulk TCR libraries were made with methods that had been previously described and with listed TCR primers. TCRdb re-derived calls from the PCR reads in MiXCR, one entry per CDR3 protein. The data show 50,000 to 65,000 distinct CDR3 sequences, with about 25% seen just once and under 2% held by the top ten. Isolation of naive CD8 T cells was achieved by sorting on a CD8+CD4-CCR7+CD45RA+ phenotype. V lost 2 bases and J 4 bases, leaving 9 bases between the germline ends. This CDR3 has 13 amino acids. Germline-derived CDR1 and CDR2 are MGHRA and YSYEKL. As regards this clonotype: The target antigen is unknown.

The gene calls are TRBV4-1 and TRBJ2-7; unclear D gene. This clonotype was obtained from a human donor in good health. Some libraries in this study had Jurkat cell RNA spiked in. The sample comprised naive CD8+ T cells from blood, with Jurkat cell RNA spiked in. Subset reported: FACS-sorted CD8+CD4-CCR7+CD45RA+ naive T cells. The CDR3 DNA reads as TGCGCCAGCAGCCAAAAGCAGGAGTACGAGCAGTACTTC. Its translation: CASSQKQEYEQYF.